These 14 T cell receptor beta chains came from one sample sequenced in a study of cytomegalovirus exposure and HLA in healthy donors. The primer mix had 60 Vbeta and 13 Jbeta primers. The method was immunoSEQ multiplex PCR; TCRdb's version includes in-frame clones alone and lacks a portion of them. Of about 72,000 clones listed, around 82% are singletons. Sequencing was carried out using PBMCs. Receptor source: a man in his forties or fifties in good health and CMV-seronegative.

The chain joins TRBV11-2 to TRBJ1-4, with D perhaps matching TRBD1 (6 bases). The CDR3 is 14 amino acids. Per germline, CDR1 SGHAT and CDR2 FQNNGV. Trimming took off 6 bases at V and 7 bases at J, with 15 bases between the two ends. The CDR3 DNA reads as TGTGCCAGCAGATCCTACAGGGTGGGTGAAAAACTGTTTTTT. Protein sequence: CASRSYRVGEKLFF.

The chain recombines TRBV30 with TRBJ2-6; TRBD2 matches at 8 bases. The junction had 1 base not matched to a gene; V was cut back by 2 bases and J by 1 base. The CDR3 consists of 15 residues. The V gene's germline CDR1 is GTSNPN and CDR2 SVGIG (reference sequence). CDR3 protein: CAWSSGGSGANVLTF. CDR3 bases: TGTGCCTGGAGTAGCGGGGGTTCTGGGGCCAACGTCCTGACTTTC.

The chain employs TRBV27 and TRBJ1-1; D remains unclear. Trimming left V 7 bases short and J 4 bases short, with 10 bases between. This CDR3 is 12 amino acids long. From germline, CDR1 is MNHEY and CDR2 SMNVEV (reference sequence). CDR3 sequence (DNA): TGTGCCAGCAAGCGTACGGGCACTGAAGCTTTCTTT. The encoded protein is CASKRTGTEAFF.

The chain has TRBV7-8 and TRBJ1-5; TRBD1 matches at 8 bases. The trim removed 5 bases at V and 1 base at J, leaving 4 bases unmatched. Germline V gene lookup returns CDR1 SGHVS and CDR2 FQNEAQ. The CDR3 totals 15 residues. The CDR3 sequence is CASSPRDRSNQPQHF. CDR3 nucleotide sequence: TGTGCCAGCAGCCCCCGGGACAGGAGCAATCAGCCCCAGCATTTT.

The chain links TRBV7-6 to TRBJ1-4; 10 bases align to TRBD1. Germline assignment: CDR1 SGHVS and CDR2 FNYEAQ. V lost 5 bases, J lost 5 bases, and 8 bases stayed unmatched. The CDR3 is 16 amino acids. CDR3 coding DNA: TGTGCCAGCAGCCAGAGGACAGGGGGAAAGAATGAAAAACTGTTTTTT. Amino acids: CASSQRTGGKNEKLFF.

CDR3 coding DNA: TGTGCCAGCAGCCCCCGACTAGCGGGGGGGCGTAACACCGGGGAGCTGTTTTTT. As protein: CASSPRLAGGRNTGELFF. The chain uses TRBV7-2 and TRBJ2-2; 14 nucleotides match TRBD2. V lost 5 bases to trimming and J lost 2 bases; unmatched junction nucleotides: 7. The germline V gene encodes CDR1 SGHTA and CDR2 FQGNSA. CDR3 length: 18 residues.

The genes are TRBV7-9 and TRBJ2-2; D perhaps matches TRBD1 (6 bases). Germline V CDR1 and CDR2: SEHNR, FQNEAQ (reference sequence). V shed 9 bases and J shed 1 base, with 12 bases lying between them. The CDR3 spans 14 residues. The chain's CDR3 is CARAGQMNTGELFF. Here the CDR3 DNA reads TGTGCCAGGGCAGGACAGATGAACACCGGGGAGCTGTTTTTT.

This chain links TRBV5-1 with TRBJ2-5; D is possibly TRBD2 (6 bases). The V and J ends lost 6 bases and 2 bases respectively, with 17 bases between them. CDR3 size: 15 residues. Germline CDR1 is SGHRS and CDR2 is YFSETQ. CDR3 in DNA: TGCGCCAGCAACCCGGGGGTGTCCTGGCAAGAGACCCAGTACTTC. This gives the protein CASNPGVSWQETQYF.

This clone came up a few times. This sequence joins TRBV5-3 and TRBJ1-2; 8 positions match TRBD1. TRBV5-3 is given ORF status, its function remaining uncertain. With 0 bases clipped from V and 5 bases from J, the junction kept 9 bases outside the gene matches. The CDR3 sequence is 16 residues long. As DNA, the CDR3 is TGTGCCAGAAGCTTGGGTTCCAGGGGGCAAGGGTATGGCTACACCTTC. Amino acids: CARSLGSRGQGYGYTF.

A remark on this clone: Germline is not matched at one junction end, which may reflect a read error. V usage is TRBV6-6 and J usage is TRBJ1-2, with 9 bases identical to TRBD1. The CDR3 extends over 16 amino acids. The germline gives CDR1 MNHNY, CDR2 SVGAGI (reference sequence). The CDR3 sequence: CANVGTGLRGGYGYPF. In nucleotides, the CDR3 is TGTGCCAACGTCGGGACAGGGCTCCGGGGCGGCTATGGCTACCCCTTC.

The rearrangement joins TRBV5-1 to TRBJ1-6; D might be TRBD1 (6 bases). The V gene's germline CDR1 is SGHRS and CDR2 YFSETQ. The ends were cut back, 8 bases at V and 7 bases at J, with 19 bases in the middle. CDR3 length: 15 residues. The CDR3 loop is CASSGRQDRNSPLHF. In DNA, the CDR3 is TGCGCCAGTAGCGGACGTCAGGACAGAAATTCACCCCTCCACTTT.

J is TRBJ1-5 and V is TRBV6-5; unclear D gene. The CDR3 is 14 amino acids. V dropped 3 bases and J dropped 6 bases, with 12 bases sitting between them. Germline CDR1 is MNHEY and CDR2 is SVGAGI. The CDR3 sequence: CASSYLSGLQPQHF. The CDR3 nucleotides read TGTGCCAGCAGTTATCTATCGGGTCTTCAGCCCCAGCATTTT.

The V call is TRBV5-1, the J call TRBJ1-2; D perhaps matches TRBD1 (6 bases). CDR3 length: 15 amino acids. With 4 bases removed from V and 5 bases from J, the gap between germline ends came to 18 bases. In germline, CDR1 is SGHRS, CDR2 YFSETQ. The CDR3 nucleotides read TGCGCCAGCAGCGGCGGACAGAGCCCAGGGTATGGCTACACCTTC. Amino acids: CASSGGQSPGYGYTF.

The chain joins TRBV28 to TRBJ1-5; the D gene is possibly TRBD1 (6 bases). Germline-derived CDR1 and CDR2 are MDHEN and SYDVKM. The CDR3 extends over 14 amino acids. V gave up 7 bases and J gave up 3 bases, with 13 bases separating them. DNA for the CDR3: TGTGCCAGCACCGTAGACAGGTTCAATCAGCCCCAGCATTTT. As protein: CASTVDRFNQPQHF. Full variable domain (outside the CDR3, taken from reference TRBV28 and TRBJ1-5): DVKVTQSSRYLVKRTGEKVFLECVQDMDHENMFWYRQDPGLGLRLIYFSYDVKMKEKGDIPEGYSVSREKKERFSLILESASTNQTSMYLCASTVDRFNQPQHFGDGTRLSIL.